The entry below describes one T cell receptor (beta chain). This sample is drawn from a study of shared clonotypes between healthy human individuals. Healthy and HIV-negative, the adult donors had no recent acute infections or vaccinations. This CDR3 spans 15 amino acids. Trimming removed 1 base from V and 4 bases from J, with 13 bases in between. Germline assignment: CDR1 LNHDA and CDR2 SQIVND (reference sequence). The table came from immunoSEQ multiplex PCR; TCRdb's copy has only in-frame clones and leaves some out. Of more than 550,000 clones in the sample, roughly 87% were seen once. Input material: memory CD8+ T cells from PBMCs. Noted subset: CD45RO+ cells pooled with CCR7-negative TemRA cells. This sequence was found in a man aged 18 to 35 in good health. Some clones in this sample may be carry-over from other donors' samples. V and J are TRBV19 and TRBJ1-1; D gene ambiguous. The DNA for the CDR3 is TGTGCCAGTAGTATAGGCCAGGCTCTAATCACTGAAGCTTTCTTT. Its protein product is CASSIGQALITEAFF.